These 26 T cell receptor beta chains share one sample of origin, sequenced in a study of T cells after yellow fever vaccination. TCRdb redid the calling of the 5' RACE reads with MiXCR, one entry per CDR3 protein. The sample has just under 600,000 distinct CDR3 sequences, around an eighth seen once. The specimen was PBMCs, collected on the day of the yellow fever booster vaccination. The origin of the receptors is a man aged 25-45 years who received the YFV17D yellow fever vaccine.

As for this clonotype: Mismatch with germline at one junction end may stem from a read error. CDR3 sequence: CACSPKWVTEAFF. DNA for the CDR3: TGTGCCTGCAGCCCCAAGTGGGTCACTGAAGCTTTCTTT. This sequence joins TRBV12-3 or TRBV12-4 and TRBJ1-1, with unresolved D. The CDR3 totals 13 residues.

The CDR3 loop reads CASSSRGTISYEQYF. CDR3 in DNA: TGTGCCAGCAGTTCACGAGGGACAATCTCCTACGAGCAGTACTTC. V is TRBV5-5 and J is TRBJ2-7, with a possible D match to TRBD1 (6 bases). Germline values: CDR1 SGHKS, CDR2 YYEKEE (reference sequence). Between the trimmed V and J ends, which lost 5 bases and 0 bases, there was a span of 15 bases. The CDR3 spans 15 residues.

The chain combines TRBV3-1 with TRBJ1-1; possibly TRBD1 for D (6 bases). The CDR3 has 15 amino acids. V was clipped by 6 bases and J by 4 bases, with 18 bases between them. Germline lookup yields CDR1 LGHDT and CDR2 YNNKEL (reference sequence). CDR3 nucleotide sequence: TGTGCCAGCAGTTCATTTGAGGGGGGATCCACTGAAGCTTTCTTT. The encoded protein is CASSSFEGGSTEAFF.

The rearrangement joins TRBV30 to TRBJ1-6; perhaps TRBD1 as D (6 bases). The CDR3 runs to 16 residues. V was trimmed by 0 bases and J by 8 bases, leaving 17 bases between them. CDR1 is GTSNPN, CDR2 SVGIG, per germline (reference sequence). In DNA, the CDR3 is TGTGCCTGGAGTGTAACACAGGGTTGGAGTGATTCACCCCTCCACTTT. Translated: CAWSVTQGWSDSPLHF.

This chain joins TRBV7-6 and TRBJ2-2; D remains unclear. The germline V gene encodes CDR1 SGHVS and CDR2 FNYEAQ. V dropped 4 bases and J dropped 2 bases, with 11 bases sitting between them. The CDR3 sequence is 15 residues long. The CDR3 bases are TGTGCCAGCAGCTACAGTGGACGTAACACCGGGGAGCTGTTTTTT. This codes for CASSYSGRNTGELFF.

V and J are TRBV6-5 and TRBJ2-3; D unresolved. The germline gives CDR1 MNHEY, CDR2 SVGAGI. The CDR3 has 14 residues. Trimming pared 1 base from V and 1 base from J, leaving 6 bases between. The CDR3: CASSYYGGTDTQYF. CDR3 nucleotides: TGTGCCAGCAGTTACTATGGGGGCACAGATACGCAGTATTTT.

V is TRBV24-1 and J is TRBJ2-3; 9 bases line up with TRBD2. This CDR3 region has 20 residues. V shed 5 bases, J shed 1 base, and the junction held 18 bases outside the gene matches. From germline, CDR1 is KGHDR and CDR2 SFDVKD. CDR3 sequence (DNA): TGTGCCACCAGTGGCCGGGACCTTAGAGCGGGAGGTTCTGGCACAGATACGCAGTATTTT. Translation: CATSGRDLRAGGSGTDTQYF.

This sequence joins TRBV12-3 or TRBV12-4 and TRBJ1-2; D remains unclear. The germline V and J ends were trimmed by 5 bases and 7 bases, with 20 bases remaining between them. The CDR3 contains 15 residues. The CDR3 sequence: CASSQTIGIPSGYTF. The DNA for the CDR3 is TGTGCCAGCAGTCAAACGATAGGAATTCCGTCTGGCTACACCTTC.

This clonotype was seen a few times. The V call is TRBV11-1, the J call TRBJ2-4; TRBD1 is a possible D gene (6 bases). The CDR3 is made up of 13 amino acids. The germline V gene encodes CDR1 SGHAT and CDR2 FQDESV (reference sequence). Trimming cost V 6 bases and J 4 bases, with 10 bases left between them. This CDR3 reads CASRAGQKNIQYF. DNA of the CDR3: TGTGCCAGCAGGGCCGGACAGAAAAACATTCAGTACTTC.

The sample holds many counts of this clonotype. The chain combines TRBV12-3 or TRBV12-4 with TRBJ1-2, with 7 bases identical to TRBD1. CDR3 length equals 13 residues. Unmatched junction bases numbered 4, after V lost 5 bases and J lost 4 bases. The CDR3 spells CASSLGQTYGYTF. The CDR3 nucleotides read TGTGCCAGCAGTCTGGGACAGACCTATGGCTACACCTTC.

This clonotype was counted only a few times. V and J are TRBV5-1 and TRBJ2-7; the D is unclear. The CDR3 runs 14 residues. Trimming left V 0 bases short and J 0 bases short, with 7 bases between. Germline loops: CDR1 SGHRS, CDR2 YFSETQ. Here the CDR3 DNA reads TGCGCCAGCAGCTTGGACAGTATCTCCTACGAGCAGTACTTC. It yields the protein CASSLDSISYEQYF.

The V gene is TRBV20-1, the J gene TRBJ2-7, with a weak D call TRBD2 (6 bases). The CDR3 extends over 15 amino acids. Germline assignment: CDR1 DFQATT and CDR2 SNEGSKA (reference sequence). The V end lost 3 bases, the J end lost 2 bases, and 17 bases lay between the germline ends. Here the CDR3 DNA reads TGCAGTGCTAGTGCGGGAACGGGAGACGCCTACGAGCAGTACTTC. Translation: CSASAGTGDAYEQYF.

This clonotype turned up a few times. The V and J genes are TRBV6-5 and TRBJ1-1; D perhaps matches TRBD1 (5 bases). CDR3 size: 17 residues. Trimming took off 0 bases at V and 1 base at J, with 15 bases between the two ends. The germline CDR1 and CDR2 sequences are MNHEY and SVGAGI. CDR3 protein: CASSYSYRLTRNTEAFF. CDR3 coding DNA: TGTGCCAGCAGTTACTCCTACAGGCTGACCCGGAACACTGAAGCTTTCTTT.

This chain connects TRBV7-9 to TRBJ1-1; possible D gene TRBD1, 5 bases. Germline-derived CDR1 and CDR2 are SEHNR and FQNEAQ (reference sequence). Trimming took off 2 bases at V and 8 bases at J, with 18 bases between the two ends. The length of the CDR3 is 15 residues. The CDR3 is CASSLRPGGNSEAFF. DNA of the CDR3: TGTGCCAGCAGCTTAAGGCCCGGGGGAAATAGCGAAGCTTTCTTT.

The V call is TRBV20-1, the J call TRBJ2-7, with TRBD2 as a possible D gene (6 bases). The CDR3 loop spans 13 amino acids. V was shortened by 1 base and J by 6 bases, with 13 bases between the two germline ends. Germline V CDR1 and CDR2: DFQATT, SNEGSKA (reference sequence). In DNA, the CDR3 is TGCAGTGCTAGAGTCCCCTTGGAGGGCGAGCAGTACTTC. Translating it yields CSARVPLEGEQYF.

The CDR3 here is CASSQWSEGKYEQYF. In DNA form, the CDR3 reads TGTGCCAGCAGCCAATGGTCGGAAGGAAAATACGAGCAGTACTTC. The V gene is TRBV3-1, the J gene TRBJ2-7; unclear D gene. This CDR3 has 15 residues. CDR1 is LGHDT and CDR2 is YNNKEL in the germline V gene (reference sequence). Trimming shortened V by 2 bases and J by 4 bases, and 15 bases separated the two germline ends.

The chain carries TRBV5-4 and TRBJ2-5, with D tentatively TRBD2 (6 bases). The CDR3 contains 16 residues. V was cut by 4 bases and J by 4 bases, with 20 bases left in between. Germline CDR1 is SGHNT and CDR2 is YYREEE (reference sequence). The CDR3 sequence is CASSTGPGRDSETQYF. DNA of the CDR3: TGTGCCAGCAGCACTGGGCCTGGGCGGGATTCAGAGACCCAGTACTTC.

This clonotype showed up just a few times. The J gene is TRBJ2-2, the V gene TRBV9; 7 bases agree with TRBD1. V dropped 4 bases and J dropped 8; count of bases not matched to a gene: 11. CDR3 size: 15 residues. CDR1 is SGDLS and CDR2 is YYNGEE in the germline V gene. CDR3 nucleotide sequence: TGTGCCAGCAGCCTCGGACAGGCAGTGAGAGGGGAGCTGTTTTTT. Protein product: CASSLGQAVRGELFF.

This clonotype was found a few times. The V gene is TRBV6-2 or TRBV6-3, the J gene TRBJ2-3; the D call may be TRBD1 or TRBD2 (5 bases each). The CDR3 totals 11 residues. Germline V gives CDR1 MNHEY, CDR2 SVGEGT. V lost 2 bases to trimming and J lost 10 bases, with 7 bases between them. The CDR3 loop is CASSYRGPQYF. CDR3 coding DNA: TGTGCCAGCAGTTACAGGGGACCGCAGTATTTT.

The chain carries TRBV7-8 and TRBJ2-7; a possible D gene is TRBD1 (5 bases). V lost 5 bases to trimming and J lost 4 bases, with 9 bases between them. CDR3 length: 12 amino acids. The V gene's germline CDR1 is SGHVS and CDR2 FQNEAQ. The CDR3 sequence is CASSGHRYEQYF. The CDR3 DNA is TGTGCCAGCAGCGGCCACAGGTACGAGCAGTACTTC.

This clonotype was recorded once. The chain recombines TRBV12-3 or TRBV12-4 with TRBJ2-7; 8 positions match TRBD2. V was clipped by 5 bases and J by 7 bases; unmatched bases: 13. The CDR3 totals 15 residues. The CDR3 loop reads CASSRDGAGVGEQYF. CDR3 nucleotide sequence: TGTGCCAGCAGTCGGGATGGAGCGGGGGTGGGTGAGCAGTACTTC.

This clonotype was observed a handful of times. The chain has TRBV5-1 and TRBJ1-1; D perhaps matches TRBD1 (5 bases). Germline assignment: CDR1 SGHRS and CDR2 YFSETQ. V gave up 3 bases and J gave up 6 bases, with 18 bases separating them. CDR3 size: 15 residues. CDR3 amino acids: CASSWGQIGRAEAFF. CDR3 sequence (DNA): TGCGCCAGCAGCTGGGGCCAAATAGGAAGGGCTGAAGCTTTCTTT.

The table lists this clonotype with a few counts. This sequence joins TRBV5-6 and TRBJ2-2; D is possibly TRBD1 (6 bases). The germline CDR1 and CDR2 sequences are SGHDT and YYEEEE. Trimming removed 4 bases from V and 2 bases from J, with 12 bases in between. The CDR3 is made up of 15 amino acids. CDR3 region: CASSPVDRNTGELFF. The CDR3 DNA reads as TGTGCCAGCAGCCCCGTGGACAGAAACACCGGGGAGCTGTTTTTT. The complete variable domain, with remaining parts taken from reference TRBV5-6 and TRBJ2-2, reads DAGVTQSPTHLIKTRGQQVTLRCSPKSGHDTVSWYQQALGQGPQFIFQYYEEEERQRGNFPDRFSGHQFPNYSSELNVNALLLGDSALYLCASSPVDRNTGELFFGEGSRLTVL.

This clonotype was counted a few times. The chain uses TRBV5-1 and TRBJ2-5; 9 bases align to TRBD1. The CDR3 spans 15 residues. CDR1 is SGHRS, CDR2 YFSETQ, per germline. V was pared by 0 bases and J by 5 bases, with 5 bases of the junction left unmatched. CDR3: CASSLVQGARETQYF. CDR3 DNA sequence: TGCGCCAGCAGCTTGGTACAGGGGGCGCGTGAGACCCAGTACTTC.

This sequence joins TRBV6-2 or TRBV6-3 and TRBJ2-3, with TRBD2 matching 8 bases. J gave up 4 bases and V 4 bases, and 7 bases lay outside the gene matches. The V gene's germline CDR1 is MNHEY and CDR2 SVGEGT. The CDR3 totals 15 residues. In DNA form, the CDR3 reads TGTGCCAGCAGTTTAGCGGGGACCGTGGCAGATACGCAGTATTTT. Translated, it gives CASSLAGTVADTQYF.

Here the CDR3 reads CASSLDTLRETQYF. The CDR3 DNA sequence: TGTGCCAGCAGCTTGGATACCTTAAGAGAGACCCAGTACTTC. V and J are TRBV5-8 and TRBJ2-5; D is undetermined. The V and J ends lost 0 bases and 4 bases respectively, with 10 bases between them. Germline V gene lookup returns CDR1 SGHTS and CDR2 YDEGEE. The CDR3 consists of 14 residues.